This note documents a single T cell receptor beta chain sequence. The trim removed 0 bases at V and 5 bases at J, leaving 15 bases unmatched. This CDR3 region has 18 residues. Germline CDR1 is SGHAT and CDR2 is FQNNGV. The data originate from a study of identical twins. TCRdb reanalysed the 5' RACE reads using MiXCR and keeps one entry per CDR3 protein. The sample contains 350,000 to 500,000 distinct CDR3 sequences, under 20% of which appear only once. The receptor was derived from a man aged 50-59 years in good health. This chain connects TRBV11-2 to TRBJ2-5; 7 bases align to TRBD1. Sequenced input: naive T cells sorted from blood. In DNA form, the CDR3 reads TGTGCCAGCAGCTTAGAGGAGACAGGGCATCCTTTGCAGGAGACCCAGTACTTC. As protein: CASSLEETGHPLQETQYF. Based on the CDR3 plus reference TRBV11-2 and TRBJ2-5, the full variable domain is EAGVAQSPRYKIIEKRQSVAFWCNPISGHATLYWYQQILGQGPKLLIQFQNNGVVDDSQLPKDRFSAERLKGVDSTLKIQPAKLEDSAVYLCASSLEETGHPLQETQYFGPGTRLLVL.